This T cell receptor beta chain was profiled in a study of blood T cell repertoires in COVID-19. Libraries were prepared by immunoSEQ multiplex PCR; TCRdb keeps only in-frame clonotypes and omits some of them. The top ten clones hold around 8.4% of a sample with 150,000 or so clones, 70% to 85% of them seen once. This receptor was identified in a man aged 45-65 years who had recovered from COVID-19. Sequencing was done on a sample of PBMCs or T cells enriched from blood (not recorded which).

The chain's CDR3 is CASSVAGVNTEAFF. The CDR3 region has the DNA TGTGCCAGCAGCGTAGCAGGGGTGAACACTGAAGCTTTCTTT. The V call is TRBV9, the J call TRBJ1-1; D perhaps matches TRBD1 (6 bases). The CDR3 loop spans 14 amino acids. Per germline, CDR1 SGDLS and CDR2 YYNGEE. The V gene lost 0 bases and the J gene lost 0 bases, with 6 bases spanning the gap.